Listed below are T cell receptor beta chains from one sample, sequenced in a study of blood T cell repertoires in COVID-19. Generated by immunoSEQ multiplex PCR, the TCRdb table keeps only in-frame clones and is missing some. The data show approximately 200,000 clones, roughly 82% seen once. What was sequenced was PBMCs or T cells enriched from blood (not recorded which). The receptors were sampled from a woman in her thirties who had recovered from COVID-19. Each CDR3 is given with its conserved first and last residue.

TRBJ1-2	TRBV7-8	CASSPRVGWGHYGYTF
TRBJ2-3	TRBV4-1	CASSQEGRGAGGSDTQYF
TRBJ2-7	TRBV27	CASSFSTYEQYF
TRBJ2-6	TRBV7-8	CASSLVDRAYSGANVLTF
TRBJ2-7	TRBV28	CASSYIAGGNLYEQYF
TRBJ1-2	TRBV7-2	CASSPRTGVGYTF
TRBJ1-6	TRBV2	CASKQGPNSPLHF
TRBJ2-1	TRBV4-1	CASSQEDLMGAEQFF
TRBJ1-2	TRBV19	CASAGPNYGYTF
TRBJ2-5	TRBV5-1	CASSLAAHGAETQYF
TRBJ2-6	TRBV7-6	CASSPYSRGRTGANVLTF
TRBJ2-1	TRBV18	CASSPRDKNEQFF
TRBJ2-3	TRBV28	CASSGWTGGTDTQYF
TRBJ2-5	TRBV28	CASSPRGVREGPETQYF
TRBJ1-6	TRBV3-1/TRBV3-2	CASSQGGSARSPLHF